This T cell receptor (beta chain) was identified during a study of patients and donors after allogeneic stem cell transplantation. The germline V and J ends were trimmed by 0 bases and 10 bases, with 11 bases remaining between them. Germline V gene sequence: CDR1 SGHDT, CDR2 YYEEEE. CDR3 length: 13 residues. TCRdb re-analysed the RT-PCR reads in MiXCR, keeping a single row per CDR3 protein. Of approximately 160,000 distinct CDR3 sequences in the sample, roughly 31% were seen once. This clonotype originated in a human donor who was either an allogeneic HSCT recipient or a stem cell or donor lymphocyte infusion donor (not recorded which). It is not recorded whose cells these are; they may come from a transplant donor. This chain connects TRBV5-6 to TRBJ1-5; D is uncertain. What was sequenced was blood, either unsorted or a sorted T cell fraction (not recorded which). Written as DNA, the CDR3 is TGTGCCAGCAGCTTGGCCGGGCGCCGCCCCCAGCATTTT. This translates into CASSLAGRRPQHF.